The 25 T cell receptor beta chains given below trace back to one sample, sequenced in a study of siplizumab effects on memory and regulatory T cells. Only in-frame clones appear in the TCRdb table, and some are missing; sequencing was by immunoSEQ multiplex PCR. The data contain fewer than 130,000 clones, more than 90% of them singletons. Sequencing was carried out using CD4+ T cells sorted from blood. The receptors here all came from a human donor in good health.

The chain couples TRBV15 to TRBJ2-1, with D maybe TRBD2 (7 bases). Germline V gene lookup returns CDR1 LNHNV and CDR2 YYDKDF (reference sequence). V was clipped by 5 bases and J by 8 bases, with 19 bases between them. The CDR3 covers 15 residues. CDR3 in DNA: TGTGCCACCAGCGGGGAGGGCCAGGGGATGTATGAGCAGTTCTTC. This sequence encodes CATSGEGQGMYEQFF.

CDR3 amino acids: CASSEIGLSGNTIYF. The CDR3 bases are TGTGCCAGCAGTGAAATAGGTCTCTCTGGAAACACCATATATTTT. V usage is TRBV6-1 and J usage is TRBJ1-3, with no clear D. Looked up from germline, CDR1 is MNHNS and CDR2 is SASEGT. Trimming pared 2 bases from V and 0 bases from J, leaving 8 bases between. The CDR3 sequence is 15 residues long.

V usage is TRBV7-3 and J usage is TRBJ2-3; no reliable D call. CDR1 and CDR2 from the germline V gene are SGHTA and FQGTGA. Deletions cut 3 bases from V and 6 bases from J, with 13 bases between. The length of the CDR3 is 14 residues. CDR3 amino acids: CASSLYVSSDTQYF. The CDR3 nucleotides read TGTGCCAGCAGCTTGTACGTTTCGTCGGATACGCAGTATTTT.

The gene calls are TRBV2 and TRBJ2-1; TRBD1 aligns across 7 bases. The CDR3 has 14 amino acids. Germline CDR1 and CDR2: SNHLY and FYNNEI. V lost 6 bases and J lost 6; bases outside the gene matches: 8. CDR3 coding DNA: TGTGCCAGCAGGCCTGGGACAGCCGGCAATGAGCAGTTCTTC. It translates to CASRPGTAGNEQFF.

The rearrangement links TRBV15 to TRBJ1-4, with D perhaps matching TRBD1 (5 bases). Trimming removed 5 bases from V and 5 bases from J, with 15 bases in between. Looked up from germline, CDR1 is LNHNV and CDR2 is YYDKDF (reference sequence). This CDR3 has 15 amino acids. The CDR3 loop reads CATSGLGQKNEKLFF. The CDR3 region has the DNA TGTGCCACCAGCGGGTTAGGACAAAAGAATGAAAAACTGTTTTTT.

This clone was seen only once. This chain connects TRBV7-2 to TRBJ2-7; no reliable D call. This CDR3 region has 14 residues. Per the germline V gene, CDR1 is SGHTA and CDR2 is FQGNSA. The V end was cut by 5 bases, the J end by 2 bases, with 13 bases between. CDR3 nucleotides: TGTGCCAGCAGCATGTACGGAACTGCCTACGAGCAGTACTTC. This translates into CASSMYGTAYEQYF.

The CDR3, as DNA: TGTGCCAGCAGCTTAAACCCAGGACAAGAGACCCAGTACTTC. Residues: CASSLNPGQETQYF. This chain connects TRBV7-3 to TRBJ2-5; no reliable D call. Looked up from germline, CDR1 is SGHTA and CDR2 is FQGTGA. This CDR3 region has 14 residues. Trimming stripped 1 base from V and 2 bases from J, with 8 bases between.

The rearrangement joins TRBV6-6 to TRBJ2-1; tentative D call: TRBD2 (5 bases). Per the germline V gene, CDR1 is MNHNY and CDR2 is SVGAGI (reference sequence). V lost 7 bases and J 6 bases, leaving 13 bases between the germline ends. The CDR3 totals 13 residues. This chain's CDR3 is CASTLDGINEQFF. CDR3 in DNA: TGTGCCAGCACCCTGGACGGGATCAATGAGCAGTTCTTC.

This clone was observed a few times. The chain couples TRBV10-3 to TRBJ2-7, with D possibly being TRBD2 (6 bases). From germline, CDR1 is ENHRY and CDR2 SYGVKD. V shed 11 bases and J shed 3 bases, with 17 bases lying between them. The CDR3 runs 13 residues. The DNA of the CDR3 is TGTGCCTCCAAGGGGCGGGGCGTCTACGAGCAGTACTTC. This codes for CASKGRGVYEQYF.

The rearrangement joins TRBV7-2 to TRBJ2-5, with 9 bases lining up with TRBD2. V was pared by 4 bases and J by 7 bases, with 7 bases of the junction left unmatched. CDR3 length equals 14 residues. Germline CDR1 is SGHTA and CDR2 is FQGNSA. The CDR3: CASSSVAGERTQYF. CDR3 in DNA: TGTGCCAGCAGCTCAGTAGCGGGAGAGCGGACCCAGTACTTC.

The chain couples TRBV20-1 to TRBJ1-1; D is ambiguous. The germline V gene has CDR1 DFQATT and CDR2 SNEGSKA (reference sequence). Trimming took 1 base from V and 4 from J, leaving 4 bases between them. The CDR3 runs to 11 residues. The CDR3 here is CSARVSTEAFF. CDR3 DNA: TGCAGTGCTAGAGTGTCCACTGAAGCTTTCTTT.

The gene calls are TRBV5-4 and TRBJ2-7, with 7 bases identical to TRBD1. Unmatched junction bases numbered 8, after V lost 2 bases and J lost 6 bases. CDR3 length: 14 residues. CDR1 is SGHNT, CDR2 YYREEE, per germline (reference sequence). CDR3: CASSFYEGAGEQYF. The CDR3 bases are TGTGCCAGCAGCTTCTACGAGGGGGCCGGCGAGCAGTACTTC.

This clone turned up a few times. The rearrangement links TRBV19 to TRBJ1-5; D remains ambiguous. V was pared by 7 bases and J by 6 bases, with 10 bases between. CDR3 length: 12 residues. CDR1 and CDR2 from the germline V gene are LNHDA and SQIVND (reference sequence). In DNA, the CDR3 is TGTGCCAGTAAGAAGGGCGGTCAGCCCCAGCATTTT. This translates into CASKKGGQPQHF.

V usage is TRBV18 and J usage is TRBJ2-1; D is perhaps TRBD2 (5 bases). Per the germline V gene, CDR1 is KGHSH and CDR2 is LQKENI. The CDR3 is 16 residues long. V lost 2 bases and J 0 bases, leaving 11 bases between the germline ends. CDR3 DNA sequence: TGTGCCAGCTCACCAAGGGCGGGTAGCTCCTACAATGAGCAGTTCTTC. This gives the protein CASSPRAGSSYNEQFF.

The rearrangement joins TRBV4-1 to TRBJ2-2, with unresolved D. The CDR3 covers 16 residues. With 1 base removed from V and 1 base from J, the gap between germline ends came to 10 bases. Germline CDR1 MGHRA, CDR2 YSYEKL. CDR3 sequence reads: CASSQANQLNTGELFF. CDR3 bases: TGCGCCAGCAGCCAAGCCAACCAGTTGAACACCGGGGAGCTGTTTTTT.

The chain employs TRBV19 and TRBJ1-2, with TRBD1 as a possible D gene (5 bases). V was trimmed by 6 bases and J by 3 bases, leaving 14 bases between them. Germline V gives CDR1 LNHDA, CDR2 SQIVND (reference sequence). CDR3 size: 14 residues. CDR3 nucleotides: TGTGCCAGTAGGCGAAAGGGGAGGGACTATGGCTACACCTTC. Protein: CASRRKGRDYGYTF.

This rearrangement joins TRBV30 to TRBJ2-5; 7 bases match TRBD1. After removal of 2 bases from V and 3 bases from J, the junction contained 0 bases not matched to a gene. The CDR3 has 12 residues. Germline assignment: CDR1 GTSNPN and CDR2 SVGIG (reference sequence). The CDR3 DNA reads TGTGCCTGGAGTACAGGGGAAGAGACCCAGTACTTC. It encodes CAWSTGEETQYF.

The chain is built from TRBV6-5 and TRBJ2-4; TRBD2 might be the D (5 bases). CDR1 and CDR2 (germline): MNHEY, SVGAGI. Trimming pared 6 bases from V and 1 base from J, leaving 13 bases between. The CDR3 contains 15 residues. The CDR3 loop reads CASSPTGVAKNIQYF. For the CDR3, the DNA is TGTGCCAGCAGCCCCACCGGGGTCGCCAAAAACATTCAGTACTTC.

This chain links TRBV7-2 with TRBJ2-1; 14 bases are a match to TRBD2. The J segment lost 6 bases and the V segment lost 6 bases, leaving 1 base of the junction unmatched. The CDR3 is made up of 14 amino acids. CDR1 and CDR2 from the germline V gene are SGHTA and FQGNSA. The CDR3 DNA sequence: TGTGCCAGCAGGACTAGCGGGGGGGCCAATGAGCAGTTCTTC. Translating gives CASRTSGGANEQFF.

This chain connects TRBV20-1 to TRBJ1-1, with a possible D match to TRBD1 (5 bases). CDR3 length: 11 amino acids. The V gene lost 3 bases and the J gene lost 7 bases, with 9 bases spanning the gap. From germline, CDR1 is DFQATT and CDR2 SNEGSKA (reference sequence). This CDR3 is CSASTGDEAFF. As DNA, the CDR3 is TGCAGTGCTAGTACGGGGGATGAAGCTTTCTTT.

The chain carries TRBV6-6 and TRBJ2-1; D not resolved. Germline assignment: CDR1 MNHNY and CDR2 SVGAGI (reference sequence). The CDR3 loop spans 14 amino acids. With 5 bases removed from V and 6 bases from J, the gap between germline ends came to 14 bases. The DNA of the CDR3 is TGTGCCAGCAGTCTCCATACTAAACCCAATGAGCAGTTCTTC. Residues: CASSLHTKPNEQFF.

J is TRBJ2-3 and V is TRBV29-1; 9 nucleotides match TRBD2. V trimming: 2 bases; J trimming: 1 base; junction bases outside the gene matches: 4. CDR1 SQVTM and CDR2 ANQGSEA come from the germline V gene. The CDR3 runs 15 residues. CDR3 in DNA: TGCAGCGTTGAATCGCTAGCGGGACGCACAGATACGCAGTATTTT. It translates to CSVESLAGRTDTQYF.

The gene calls are TRBV2 and TRBJ2-3, with D unclear. The CDR3 is 11 residues long. CDR1 and CDR2 (germline): SNHLY, FYNNEI. V dropped 5 bases and J dropped 3 bases, with 3 bases sitting between them. CDR3 in DNA: TGTGCCAGCAGTTGGACAGATACGCAGTATTTT. It yields the protein CASSWTDTQYF.

The rearrangement joins TRBV2 to TRBJ1-5; D uncertain. Germline loops: CDR1 SNHLY, CDR2 FYNNEI. V gave up 4 bases and J gave up 3 bases, with 13 bases separating them. This CDR3 has 15 amino acids. DNA for the CDR3: TGTGCCAGCAGTGCTCCCGGGAACCCCAATCAGCCCCAGCATTTT. This gives the protein CASSAPGNPNQPQHF. The entire variable domain, with the rest obtained from reference TRBV2 and TRBJ1-5, is as follows: EPEVTQTPSHQVTQMGQEVILRCVPISNHLYFYWYRQILGQKVEFLVSFYNNEISEKSEIFDDQFSVERPDGSNFTLKIRSTKLEDSAMYFCASSAPGNPNQPQHFGDGTRLSIL.

The genes are TRBV7-3 and TRBJ2-6, with D unclear. The V end lost 1 base, the J end lost 0 bases, and 4 bases lay between the germline ends. CDR1 is SGHTA and CDR2 is FQGTGA in the germline V gene. This CDR3 contains 15 residues. The CDR3 protein is CASSLRASGANVLTF. For the CDR3, the DNA is TGTGCCAGCAGCTTAAGAGCCTCTGGGGCCAACGTCCTGACTTTC. Using reference TRBV7-3 and TRBJ2-6 for the parts outside the CDR3, the full variable domain is GAGVSQTPSNKVTEKGKYVELRCDPISGHTALYWYRQSLGQGPEFLIYFQGTGAADDSGLPNDRFFAVRPEGSVSTLKIQRTERGDSAVYLCASSLRASGANVLTFGAGSRLTVL.